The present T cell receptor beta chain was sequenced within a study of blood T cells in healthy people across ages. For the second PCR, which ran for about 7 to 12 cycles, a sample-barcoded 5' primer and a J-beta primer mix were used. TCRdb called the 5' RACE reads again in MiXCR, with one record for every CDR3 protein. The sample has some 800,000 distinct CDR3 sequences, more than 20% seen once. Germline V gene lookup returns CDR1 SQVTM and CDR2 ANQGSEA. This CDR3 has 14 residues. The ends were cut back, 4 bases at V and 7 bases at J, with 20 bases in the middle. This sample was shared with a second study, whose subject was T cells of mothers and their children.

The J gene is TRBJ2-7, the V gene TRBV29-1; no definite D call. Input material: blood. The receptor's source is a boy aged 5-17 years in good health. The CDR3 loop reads CSVVVQDLVGEQYF. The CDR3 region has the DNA TGCAGCGTTGTGGTGCAGGACCTTGTTGGGGAGCAGTACTTC.